A single sample gave rise to the 2 T cell receptor beta chains below, sequenced in a study of blood T cell repertoires in COVID-19. The repertoire was sequenced with immunoSEQ multiplex PCR; TCRdb's copy has only in-frame clones and lacks some. The data show 250,000 to 350,000 clones, around nine tenths seen once. The sequenced sample consisted of peripheral blood. These receptors were collected from a man aged 25 to 40 with acute or convalescent COVID-19.

In its sample, this clone was seen a few times. The rearrangement joins TRBV11-2 to TRBJ2-2; maybe TRBD2 (5 bases). The CDR3 contains 15 residues. V was trimmed by 3 bases and J by 3 bases, leaving 11 bases between them. CDR1 and CDR2 from the germline V gene are SGHAT and FQNNGV. CDR3 loop: CASSLSSGYTGELFF. The CDR3 coding sequence is TGTGCCAGCAGCTTGTCTTCGGGATACACCGGGGAGCTGTTTTTT.

The genes are TRBV19 and TRBJ2-2; TRBD1 agrees at 9 bases. Per germline, CDR1 LNHDA and CDR2 SQIVND (reference sequence). There are 15 residues in the CDR3. The trim removed 6 bases at V and 2 bases at J, leaving 4 bases unmatched. The DNA of the CDR3 is TGTGCCAGTAGAACAGGGGGCGATAACACCGGGGAGCTGTTTTTT. Translating it yields CASRTGGDNTGELFF.